This TCR beta chain was sequenced in a study of blood T cell repertoires in COVID-19. For the study at large: Acute and convalescent COVID-19 specimens originated in the United States, Italy and Spain.

Methods used by the authors: Using reference gene primer amplification, nucleated cell counts were estimated. Sequencing used immunoSEQ multiplex PCR; TCRdb keeps in-frame clones, though not all of them. D and trimming were read from the DNA, whereas the V and J calls and clone size are those reported in that table. This sample has approximately 58,000 clones; 84% occur once, and the top ten carry around 5.4%. This CDR3 spans 14 amino acids. V lost 2 bases, J lost 0 bases, and 7 bases lay in between. Germline CDR1 and CDR2: KGHSH and LQKENI. This chain connects TRBV18 to TRBJ1-1; D remains ambiguous. The TCR originated in a woman aged 60-70 years with acute or convalescent COVID-19. Sequenced input: peripheral blood. The CDR3 sequence is CASSPDSVNTEAFF. CDR3 bases: TGTGCCAGCTCACCAGATAGCGTGAACACTGAAGCTTTCTTT. Using reference TRBV18 and TRBJ1-1 for the parts outside the CDR3, the full variable domain is NAGVMQNPRHLVRRRGQEARLRCSPMKGHSHVYWYRQLPEEGLKFMVYLQKENIIDESGMPKERFSAEFPKEGPSILRIQQVVRGDSAAYFCASSPDSVNTEAFFGQGTRLTVV.